The sequence of this T cell receptor beta chain was determined in a study of cytomegalovirus exposure and HLA in healthy donors. The CDR3 is made up of 15 amino acids. Germline loops: CDR1 MDHEN, CDR2 SYDVKM. V lost 3 bases, J lost 0 bases, and 8 bases lay in between. It was with 60 Vbeta and 13 Jbeta primers that the PCR ran. TCRdb's table, derived via immunoSEQ multiplex PCR, lists solely in-frame clones and lacks some. The sample is made up of more than 50,000 clones, and the top ten hold approximately 7% of it. The sequencing sample was made of PBMCs. The chain couples TRBV28 to TRBJ2-2; the D gene is possibly TRBD1 (6 bases). This TCR was sampled from a woman between 40 and 50 years old in good health and CMV-seronegative. The CDR3 DNA reads as TGTGCCAGCAGTTTTGAGGGGGCGAACACCGGGGAGCTGTTTTTT. Translation gives CASSFEGANTGELFF. Complete variable domain (other parts from reference TRBV28 and TRBJ2-2): DVKVTQSSRYLVKRTGEKVFLECVQDMDHENMFWYRQDPGLGLRLIYFSYDVKMKEKGDIPEGYSVSREKKERFSLILESASTNQTSMYLCASSFEGANTGELFFGEGSRLTVL.